The TCR beta chain under discussion was sequenced for a study of shared clonotypes between healthy human individuals. Study background: Each donor contributed plates that comprised three CD4 naive, three CD4 memory, two CD8 naive and one CD8 memory.

Here immunoSEQ multiplex PCR was the method, and the copy in TCRdb shows in-frame clones only, minus some. The profile shows fewer than 1.8 million clones, 98% of them singletons. Germline assignment: CDR1 LNHDA and CDR2 SQIVND (reference sequence). J gave up 3 bases and V 10 bases, and 10 bases lay outside the gene matches. The CDR3 runs 14 residues. The sequenced material came from naive CD4+ T cells sorted from blood. Subset indicated: CD45RA+ positively selected. The sequence came from a man aged 25-40 years in good health. This chain joins TRBV19 and TRBJ2-7; 9 nucleotides agree with TRBD2. CDR3 coding DNA: TGTGCCACTAGCGGGGAGGCAGGTTTCTACGAGCAGTACTTC. Protein product: CATSGEAGFYEQYF.